Following are 14 T cell receptor beta chains from one sample sequenced in a study of blood T cell repertoires in COVID-19 (dated by TCRdb to 2018 to 2021). Library creation used the immunoSEQ multiplex PCR assay. This is the immuneACCESS table as TCRdb keeps it, with only in-frame sequences that have V and J called. A part of the clones is gone; compared with another copy, unresolved V genes explain less than half, and the rest is unexplained. In this sample the table shows about 120,000 clones, roughly four fifths of which occur a single time. The leading ten clones occupy under 11% of the sample. The sample consisted of peripheral blood. The receptors shown here come from a human donor in a cohort sampled during active COVID-19.

The chain combines TRBV11-3 with TRBJ2-7, with TRBD2 identical over 9 bases. Trimming cost V 4 bases and J 2 bases; bases outside gene matches: 21. Germline V gene data show CDR1 as SGHNT and CDR2 as YENEEA. There are 20 residues in the CDR3. The CDR3 protein is CASSSPPGLAGSGGAYEQYF. The CDR3 DNA reads TGTGCCAGCAGCTCGCCGCCGGGACTAGCAGGGTCGGGGGGAGCCTACGAGCAGTACTTC.

The rearrangement links TRBV4-1 to TRBJ1-1; unclear D gene. Germline CDR1 is MGHRA and CDR2 is YSYEKL. Trimming stripped 1 base from V and 4 bases from J, with 13 bases between. CDR3 length: 15 amino acids. As DNA, the CDR3 is TGCGCCAGCAGCCAAGGGATCAAGTCGGGCACTGAAGCTTTCTTT. As protein: CASSQGIKSGTEAFF.

V and J are TRBV6-5 and TRBJ2-7; the D is unclear. Deletions cut 6 bases from V and 0 bases from J, with 12 bases between. Germline assignment: CDR1 MNHEY and CDR2 SVGAGI. This CDR3 has 14 residues. The CDR3 reads CASRKSPSSYEQYF. Written as DNA, the CDR3 is TGTGCCAGCAGAAAATCGCCCAGCTCCTACGAGCAGTACTTC.

The chain employs TRBV30 and TRBJ1-1, with a possible D match to TRBD1 (6 bases). V lost 4 bases and J 4 bases, leaving 13 bases between the germline ends. Germline CDR1 is GTSNPN and CDR2 is SVGIG (reference sequence). CDR3 length: 13 residues. The CDR3 nucleotides read TGTGCCTGGACTACCGGACAGTTCACTGAAGCTTTCTTT. Translation gives CAWTTGQFTEAFF.

The J gene is TRBJ2-3, the V gene TRBV6-5; 9 bases map to TRBD1. V shed 8 bases, J shed 11 bases, and the junction held 8 bases outside the gene matches. This CDR3 is built from 12 residues. Germline values: CDR1 MNHEY, CDR2 SVGAGI. In DNA form, the CDR3 reads TGTGCCAGCGGAACCGGACAGGGGAAGCAGTATTTT. Translation gives CASGTGQGKQYF.

In DNA, the CDR3 is TGTGCCACTAGGGGGCTAGCGGGAGGGAATGAGCAGTTCTTC. The encoded protein is CATRGLAGGNEQFF. The J gene is TRBJ2-1, the V gene TRBV19, with 12 bases aligning to TRBD2. The CDR3 consists of 14 residues. Unmatched junction bases numbered 8, after V lost 10 bases and J lost 7 bases. From germline, CDR1 is LNHDA and CDR2 SQIVND (reference sequence). Complete variable domain (other parts from reference TRBV19 and TRBJ2-1): DGGITQSPKYLFRKEGQNVTLSCEQNLNHDAMYWYRQDPGQGLRLIYYSQIVNDFQKGDIAEGYSVSREKKESFPLTVTSAQKNPTAFYLCATRGLAGGNEQFFGPGTRLTVL.

V is TRBV19 and J is TRBJ2-7; tentative D call: TRBD2 (5 bases). Germline assignment: CDR1 LNHDA and CDR2 SQIVND (reference sequence). CDR3 length: 15 amino acids. The ends were cut back, 10 bases at V and 4 bases at J, with 23 bases in the middle. CDR3: CATDNGVASGYEQYF. The CDR3 bases are TGTGCCACCGATAATGGAGTAGCGTCGGGATACGAGCAGTACTTC.

The rearrangement joins TRBV19 to TRBJ1-2; D is undetermined. Trimming stripped 6 bases from V and 7 bases from J, with 15 bases between. Germline V gene data show CDR1 as LNHDA and CDR2 as SQIVND (reference sequence). This CDR3 region has 13 residues. CDR3 residues: CASSGNLGSGYTF. Written as DNA, the CDR3 is TGTGCCAGTAGCGGCAATTTGGGGAGTGGCTACACCTTC.

A remark on this clone: Other nucleotide sequences from this sample produce the same CDR3. The chain employs TRBV6-5 and TRBJ2-7, with D possibly being TRBD2 (7 bases). The CDR3 has 16 amino acids. Germline V lookup: CDR1 MNHEY, CDR2 SVGAGI. Trimming cost V 0 bases and J 2 bases, with 14 bases left between them. The CDR3 DNA reads TGTGCCAGCAGTTACTCCCCGGGGGGCCCCCCCTACGAGCAGTACTTC. Amino acids: CASSYSPGGPPYEQYF.

The chain couples TRBV3-1 (or the pseudogene TRBV3-2) to TRBJ2-7; 8 bases are a match to TRBD2. V shed 0 bases, J shed 5 bases, and the junction held 6 bases outside the gene matches. Germline CDR1 reads LGHDT; CDR2 reads YNNKEL (reference sequence). The CDR3 contains 15 residues. In DNA, the CDR3 is TGTGCCAGCAGCCAAGAGTTTGCAGCGGGAGACGAGCAGTACTTC. This translates into CASSQEFAAGDEQYF.

CDR3 nucleotide sequence: TGTGCCAGTAGTAAAGGGGATGCGGGGTACTATGGCTACACCTTC. Translated: CASSKGDAGYYGYTF. The V gene is TRBV19, the J gene TRBJ1-2; the D gene is possibly TRBD1 (5 bases). The CDR3 runs to 15 residues. V lost 4 bases, J lost 3 bases, and 15 bases lay in between. From germline, CDR1 is LNHDA and CDR2 SQIVND (reference sequence). Full variable domain (missing parts from reference TRBV19 and TRBJ1-2): DGGITQSPKYLFRKEGQNVTLSCEQNLNHDAMYWYRQDPGQGLRLIYYSQIVNDFQKGDIAEGYSVSREKKESFPLTVTSAQKNPTAFYLCASSKGDAGYYGYTFGSGTRLTVV.

The chain employs TRBV21-1 and TRBJ2-3; TRBD2, as called in the table, went unchecked against the DNA. TRBV21-1 is recorded as a pseudogene. The CDR3 consists of 17 residues. Written as DNA, the CDR3 is TGTGCCAGCAGCAAAGTGAGGAGGAGTGCTAGCACAGATACGCAGTATTTT. This translates into CASSKVRRSASTDTQYF.

V is TRBV5-6 and J is TRBJ2-4; 11 bases agree with TRBD1. CDR1 and CDR2 (germline): SGHDT, YYEEEE. The CDR3 loop spans 15 amino acids. With V trimmed by 2 bases and J by 9 bases, 7 bases remained unmatched. The chain's CDR3 is CASSFSGTGGTIQYF. CDR3 nucleotide sequence: TGTGCCAGCAGCTTCTCCGGGACAGGGGGTACCATTCAGTACTTC.

The CDR3 bases are TGTGCCAGCAGCCTGGGTGGCGGCAACTATGGCTACACCTTC. Encoded protein: CASSLGGGNYGYTF. V usage is TRBV9 and J usage is TRBJ1-2, with no clear D. The germline V and J ends were trimmed by 4 bases and 2 bases, with 12 bases remaining between them. The CDR3 is made up of 14 amino acids. The germline V gene encodes CDR1 SGDLS and CDR2 YYNGEE.